Listed below are T cell receptor beta chains from one sample, sequenced in a study of blood T cell repertoires in COVID-19. Assay used: immunoSEQ multiplex PCR; TCRdb lists only in-frame clones, some missing. The sample carries 250,000 to 300,000 clones, roughly 88% recorded once. Sequencing was done on a sample of PBMCs or T cells enriched from blood (not recorded which). All receptors derive from a woman aged 25 to 45 who had recovered from COVID-19. The CDR3 runs from the conserved cysteine through the conserved F or W. Each record gives: V gene, D gene, J gene, clone size, CDR3 protein, CDR3 DNA. D genes are given only for firm matches. The size field is filled for only some rows; it gives once, few, many or a size class.

TRBV3-1/TRBV3-2,.,TRBJ1-4,.,CASSQERDWGTEKLFF,TGTGCCAGCAGCCAAGAACGGGACTGGGGAACTGAAAAACTGTTTTTT
TRBV7-6,.,TRBJ1-5,few,CASSLGGGTNQPQHF,TGTGCCAGCAGCTTAGGGGGGGGTACCAATCAGCCCCAGCATTTT
TRBV28,TRBD1,TRBJ1-1,.,CASSSPGGNTEAFF,TGTGCCAGCAGTTCCCCAGGGGGGAACACTGAAGCTTTCTTT
TRBV9,.,TRBJ2-1,.,CASSVVGGGPYNEQFF,TGTGCCAGCAGCGTAGTCGGCGGGGGCCCCTACAATGAGCAGTTCTTC
TRBV6-5,.,TRBJ1-2,.,CASSTDTIYGYTF,TGTGCCAGCAGTACGGACACCATCTATGGCTACACCTTC
TRBV7-9,.,TRBJ1-2,.,CASSAGGRYGYTF,TGTGCCAGCAGCGCGGGGGGCCGTTATGGCTACACCTTC
TRBV3-1/TRBV3-2,TRBD1,TRBJ2-1,.,CANTKQGASKGGDEQFF,TGTGCCAACACTAAGCAGGGGGCCAGCAAAGGTGGTGATGAGCAGTTCTTC
TRBV9,TRBD2,TRBJ2-3,.,CASSVETSGYTDTQYF,TGTGCCAGCAGCGTAGAGACTAGCGGGTACACAGATACGCAGTATTTT
TRBV4-1,.,TRBJ2-3,.,CASRYLGGPDTQYF,TGCGCCAGTAGATACTTGGGGGGACCAGATACGCAGTATTTT
TRBV5-1,.,TRBJ1-1,.,CASSSDRDLNTEAFF,TGCGCCAGCAGCTCGGACAGAGACCTGAACACTGAAGCTTTCTTT
TRBV27,TRBD1,TRBJ2-7,once,CASSPRTGSPLYEQYF,TGTGCCAGCAGTCCACGGACAGGGTCGCCTCTATACGAGCAGTACTTC
TRBV27,TRBD1,TRBJ1-1,.,CASSHGQGGGIPEAFF,TGTGCCAGCAGTCACGGACAGGGGGGCGGTATTCCTGAAGCTTTCTTT
TRBV12-3/TRBV12-4,.,TRBJ1-2,.,CASSSTGFYGYTF,TGTGCCAGCAGTTCGACAGGCTTCTATGGCTACACCTTC
TRBV28,TRBD1,TRBJ1-2,.,CASSLGSGGHIYGYTF,TGTGCCAGCAGTTTAGGATCAGGGGGACACATCTATGGCTACACCTTC
TRBV7-9,.,TRBJ1-3,.,CASSPATPGNTIYF,TGTGCCAGCAGCCCAGCGACCCCTGGAAACACCATATATTTT
TRBV28,.,TRBJ1-1,.,CASSLWGEEAFF,TGTGCCAGCAGTTTATGGGGAGAAGAAGCTTTCTTT
TRBV29-1,.,TRBJ2-1,.,CSVVPRAALDYNEQFF,TGCAGCGTTGTCCCCAGGGCCGCCTTAGACTACAATGAGCAGTTCTTC
TRBV13,TRBD1,TRBJ2-7,.,CASSLGTGREQYF,TGTGCCAGCAGCTTGGGGACAGGGAGGGAGCAGTACTTC
TRBV11-3,.,TRBJ1-3,.,CASSRNNRVGNTIYF,TGTGCCAGCAGCCGAAACAACAGGGTCGGAAACACCATATATTTT
TRBV30,TRBD2,TRBJ2-2,.,CAWSPLGPGLAGSTGELFF,TGTGCCTGGAGTCCCCTGGGACCGGGACTAGCGGGGTCCACCGGGGAGCTGTTTTTT
TRBV11-2,.,TRBJ1-2,few,CASSRNTYGYTF,TGTGCCAGCAGCCGCAACACGTATGGCTACACCTTC
TRBV7-2,TRBD2,TRBJ2-3,.,CASSLMLAVGTSTDTQYF,TGTGCCAGCAGCTTAATGCTAGCGGTGGGGACTAGCACAGATACGCAGTATTTT
TRBV5-4,TRBD2,TRBJ2-5,.,CASSEYTSGGAQETQYF,TGTGCCAGCAGCGAATACACTAGCGGGGGGGCACAAGAGACCCAGTACTTC
TRBV27,TRBD1,TRBJ1-2,.,CASSATGGRYGYTF,TGTGCCAGCAGTGCTACAGGGGGCCGCTATGGCTACACCTTC
TRBV18,.,TRBJ1-3,once,CASSPPNSLGNTIYF,TGTGCCAGCTCACCACCGAACAGTCTTGGAAACACCATATATTTT
TRBV7-8,TRBD1,TRBJ2-5,.,CASSLRRDRGWETQYF,TGTGCCAGCAGCTTACGCCGGGACAGGGGTTGGGAGACCCAGTACTTC
TRBV13,TRBD1,TRBJ1-1,.,CASSLGTGPFSKNTEAFF,TGTGCCAGCAGCTTGGGGACAGGGCCCTTCTCTAAGAACACTGAAGCTTTCTTT
TRBV4-2,TRBD1,TRBJ1-3,once,CASSLRGRGRDGNTIYF,TGTGCCAGCAGCCTTAGGGGCAGGGGGCGCGATGGAAACACCATATATTTT
TRBV4-1,.,TRBJ1-6,.,CASSQGSSYNSPLHF,TGCGCCAGCAGCCAAGGCAGCTCCTATAATTCACCCCTCCACTTT
TRBV5-1,TRBD1,TRBJ1-2,few,CASSPSGTGVGGYGYTF,TGCGCCAGCAGCCCCTCCGGGACAGGGGTAGGGGGCTATGGCTACACCTTC
TRBV30,TRBD1,TRBJ1-1,.,CAWSVWGTGVTEAFF,TGTGCCTGGAGTGTATGGGGGACAGGGGTCACTGAAGCTTTCTTT
TRBV5-1,.,TRBJ2-2,.,CASSLASGNTGELFF,TGCGCCAGCAGCTTGGCTTCGGGTAACACCGGGGAGCTGTTTTTT
TRBV14,.,TRBJ2-2,.,CASSPGTNTGELFF,TGTGCCAGCAGCCCCGGGACAAACACCGGGGAGCTGTTTTTT
TRBV19,.,TRBJ2-1,.,CATRVHRYNEQFF,TGTGCCACCCGGGTTCATCGATACAATGAGCAGTTCTTC
TRBV27,.,TRBJ1-2,.,CASSGSREIPGYTF,TGTGCCAGCAGCGGATCCCGGGAGATTCCTGGCTACACCTTC
TRBV5-1,.,TRBJ2-1,few,CASSLGPSSYPLNEQFF,TGCGCCAGCAGCTTGGGCCCCTCTAGTTATCCCTTGAATGAGCAGTTCTTC
TRBV6-1,.,TRBJ2-3,.,CASSEVGRGDTQYF,TGTGCCAGCAGTGAAGTAGGAAGGGGAGATACGCAGTATTTT
TRBV5-4,.,TRBJ1-1,.,CASSSGDTEAFF,TGTGCCAGCAGCTCCGGGGATACTGAAGCTTTCTTT
TRBV27,.,TRBJ1-6,few,CASNSFFRGKMYSPLHF,TGTGCCAGCAACTCATTTTTTAGGGGGAAGATGTATTCACCCCTCCACTTT
TRBV6-5,TRBD2,TRBJ2-1,.,CASSLAGVLNEQFF,TGTGCCAGCAGCCTAGCGGGAGTCCTAAATGAGCAGTTCTTC
TRBV27,TRBD1,TRBJ2-1,.,CASKAGGNEQFF,TGTGCCAGCAAGGCAGGGGGCAATGAGCAGTTCTTC
TRBV3-1/TRBV3-2,TRBD2,TRBJ2-4,.,CASSARPGLAGGPQGGIQYF,TGTGCCAGCAGTGCTCGCCCGGGACTAGCGGGAGGACCGCAAGGCGGCATTCAGTACTTC
TRBV27,TRBD2,TRBJ2-5,.,CASSRVVAGRETQYF,TGTGCCAGCAGCCGCGTGGTAGCGGGGCGGGAGACCCAGTACTTC
TRBV7-2,.,TRBJ1-2,.,CASSFTGDGYTF,TGTGCCAGCAGCTTCACCGGGGATGGCTACACCTTC
TRBV4-1,.,TRBJ1-2,.,CASSQDRAGRLYGYTF,TGCGCCAGCAGCCAAGACAGGGCAGGGCGGCTCTATGGCTACACCTTC
TRBV6-5,TRBD2,TRBJ2-1,.,CASSPVLAGVAEQFF,TGTGCCAGCAGCCCCGTTCTAGCGGGAGTGGCTGAGCAGTTCTTC
TRBV11-3,.,TRBJ1-1,few,CASSLTQGSTEAFF,TGTGCCAGCAGCTTAACCCAGGGAAGCACTGAAGCTTTCTTT
TRBV28,TRBD1,TRBJ2-7,.,CASSLSRGSSYEQYF,TGTGCCAGCAGTTTATCCAGGGGGAGCTCCTACGAGCAGTACTTC
TRBV27,.,TRBJ1-2,.,CASSSWRAKGGYTF,TGTGCCAGCAGTTCATGGAGGGCTAAGGGTGGCTACACCTTC
TRBV10-2,TRBD1,TRBJ2-7,.,CASSPPGQGAGEQYF,TGCGCCAGCAGCCCACCGGGACAGGGGGCGGGGGAGCAGTACTTC
TRBV30,TRBD1,TRBJ1-5,.,CAWSGTGFQPQHF,TGTGCCTGGAGTGGGACAGGGTTTCAGCCCCAGCATTTT
TRBV28,.,TRBJ2-3,.,CASSPSGTGTDTQYF,TGTGCCAGCAGTCCATCAGGAACTGGCACAGATACGCAGTATTTT
TRBV5-1,TRBD1,TRBJ2-3,.,CASSGGQGSTDTQYF,TGCGCCAGCAGCGGGGGACAGGGAAGCACAGATACGCAGTATTTT
TRBV2,.,TRBJ1-5,few,CASSDASTENQPQHF,TGTGCCAGCAGTGATGCGTCAACAGAAAATCAGCCCCAGCATTTT